This TCR beta chain came from a study of Ad26.COV2.S vaccination and SARS-CoV-2 variants. Germline-derived CDR1 and CDR2 are WSHSY and SAAADI. Germline trimming cut 3 bases from V and 4 bases from J; bases unmatched to any gene: 14. The CDR3 length is 17 residues. Treatment described: roughly 18 received Ad26.COV2.S at low or high dose, single or two shots; 5 received placebo; per-sample allocation not given. Collection of the samples took place on day 63 after the first injection of vaccine or placebo. The data were produced by immunoSEQ multiplex PCR, yet TCRdb's version contains in-frame clones alone and is incomplete. The sample yields roughly 400,000 clones, about 90% seen once.

V usage is TRBV10-2 and J usage is TRBJ1-2, with 7 bases matching TRBD1. The clonotype comes from a person aged 18-60 years who received the Ad26.COV2.S COVID-19 vaccine or a placebo. The sequenced sample was peripheral blood, obtained in a trial of Ad26.COV2.S vaccine versus placebo. In DNA, the CDR3 is TGCGCCAGCAGTGACCCGGGACAGACTGTAGTGGGCTATGGCTACACCTTC. This translates into CASSDPGQTVVGYGYTF.